This T cell receptor beta chain emerged from a study of metastatic and nonmetastatic thyroid tumors. Whole-study context: From malignant and benign thyroid patients, repertoires in blood and in tumor or nodule tissue were compared. Study-wide results and limits: Malignant thyroid tumors reportedly had TCR beta diversity that was significantly higher than in benign nodules, in blood and tumor.

The CDR3 totals 17 residues. The germline V gene has CDR1 MNHNS and CDR2 SASEGT. With regard to this clone: Its specificity is not known. One base away lies a much larger clone, so this may be a sequencing read error. The sample carries other DNA sequences with the same CDR3.

TCRdb re-clonotyped the PCR reads through MiXCR. The sample has approximately 84,000 clones, 15% seen once; the top ten hold roughly 4%. Ahead of thyroid surgery, no patient had received treatment of any kind. The chain couples TRBV6-1 to TRBJ2-2, with D possibly called TRBD1 or TRBD2 (5 bases each). The clonotype originates from a female donor with papillary thyroid cancer or a benign thyroid nodule (not recorded which). Some clones in this sample may be carry-over from other donors' samples. The sequenced material came from blood. CDR3 amino acids: CASSRKAGTQNTGELFF. The CDR3 nucleotides are TGTGCCAGCAGTAGGAAGGCCGGGACCCAGAACACCGGTGAGCTGTTTTTT.